This T cell receptor beta chain derives from a study of blood T cell repertoires in COVID-19. In the study overall: Spain, Italy and the United States supplied samples that represented acute and convalescent COVID-19. PBMCs, B-cell-depleted T cells, or T cells were the source of the cDNA or gDNA that made up the material.

V trimming: 3 bases; J trimming: 12 bases; junction bases outside the gene matches: 11. The CDR3 runs 14 residues. Germline V gives CDR1 KGHSH, CDR2 LQKENI. This clone was picked up one time. In the original analysis: Nucleated cell counts were estimated from reference gene primer amplification. This table comes from immunoSEQ multiplex PCR, and its TCRdb copy is limited to in-frame clones, with some not included. That table gives V, J and clone size, and the DNA gave D and trimming. Of 100,000 or so clones in the sample, about 90% were seen once. This clonotype originated in a middle-aged man with acute or convalescent COVID-19. The sample was peripheral blood. This chain joins TRBV18 and TRBJ1-2; 9 positions agree with TRBD1. CDR3 amino acids: CASSPLPGQGEDTF. The CDR3 DNA follows: TGTGCCAGCTCACCTCTCCCGGGACAGGGCGAAGACACCTTC.